The 12 T cell receptor beta chains below all came from one sample that was sequenced in a study of blood T cell repertoires in COVID-19. Clones were sequenced by immunoSEQ multiplex PCR, and TCRdb holds only the in-frame ones, with some missing. Among some 240,000 clones listed, roughly four fifths were seen once. The sample consisted of peripheral blood. The receptor source for this set is an older woman with active or convalescent COVID-19.

The chain is built from TRBV6-5 and TRBJ1-2, with D perhaps matching TRBD1 (6 bases). The CDR3 runs 13 residues. Germline values: CDR1 MNHEY, CDR2 SVGAGI. Trimming removed 6 bases at V and 2 bases at J, with 10 bases between. CDR3 sequence: CASRDSINYGYTF. In DNA form, the CDR3 reads TGTGCCAGCAGGGACAGCATAAACTATGGCTACACCTTC.

The chain is built from TRBV10-1 and TRBJ1-1; no definite D call. From germline, CDR1 is WNHNN and CDR2 SYGVQD (reference sequence). V was pared by 0 bases and J by 4 bases, with 21 bases between. This CDR3 spans 18 amino acids. In nucleotides, the CDR3 is TGCGCCAGCAGTGAGTCCGCCTCCTCGCGTGGGCGGGTCACTGAAGCTTTCTTT. It translates to CASSESASSRGRVTEAFF.

This chain connects TRBV5-1 to TRBJ1-2, with D possibly matching TRBD1 (5 bases). CDR1 and CDR2 from the germline V gene are SGHRS and YFSETQ. There are 17 residues in the CDR3. V was cut by 0 bases and J by 1 base, with 16 bases left in between. The CDR3 spells CASSLVLDGGVNYGYTF. The CDR3 DNA follows: TGCGCCAGCAGCTTGGTGCTGGATGGGGGGGTTAACTATGGCTACACCTTC.

The rearrangement links TRBV5-1 to TRBJ2-5, with 11 positions matching TRBD1. The CDR3 is made up of 17 amino acids. After removal of 0 bases from V and 5 bases from J, the junction contained 9 bases not matched to a gene. Germline CDR1 and CDR2: SGHRS and YFSETQ. The CDR3 is CASSLATRTGGGETQYF. The CDR3 DNA reads as TGCGCCAGCAGCTTGGCCACACGGACAGGGGGCGGTGAGACCCAGTACTTC. The full variable domain, with the rest looked up from reference TRBV5-1 and TRBJ2-5, is KAGVTQTPRYLIKTRGQQVTLSCSPISGHRSVSWYQQTPGQGLQFLFEYFSETQRNKGNFPGRFSGRQFSNSRSEMNVSTLELGDSALYLCASSLATRTGGGETQYFGPGTRLLVL.

The rearrangement joins TRBV7-9 to TRBJ2-1; D may be TRBD1 (6 bases). CDR3 size: 16 residues. The V end lost 5 bases, the J end lost 7 bases, and 21 bases lay between the germline ends. Per the germline V gene, CDR1 is SEHNR and CDR2 is FQNEAQ (reference sequence). DNA of the CDR3: TGTGCCAGCAGCAAGGCCCTACGTAAAACAGGGAATGAGCAGTTCTTC. Translating it yields CASSKALRKTGNEQFF.

The chain uses TRBV20-1 and TRBJ2-3, with TRBD1 matching over 7 bases. The CDR3 extends over 14 amino acids. The J segment lost 7 bases and the V segment lost 3 bases, leaving 10 bases of the junction unmatched. Germline CDR1 reads DFQATT; CDR2 reads SNEGSKA (reference sequence). The CDR3 is CSASGQGDVNTQYF. The DNA of the CDR3 is TGCAGTGCTAGTGGCCAGGGGGACGTTAATACGCAGTATTTT.

The chain uses TRBV18 and TRBJ1-5, with a weak D call TRBD1 (5 bases). The V gene's germline CDR1 is KGHSH and CDR2 LQKENI. The CDR3 consists of 16 residues. Trimming stripped 3 bases from V and 5 bases from J, with 17 bases between. CDR3 loop: CASSPGQHRTDQPQHF. The CDR3, as DNA: TGTGCCAGCTCACCGGGGCAACACAGAACCGATCAGCCCCAGCATTTT.

The genes are TRBV18 and TRBJ1-2; TRBD1 matches 10 bases. CDR1 is KGHSH and CDR2 is LQKENI in the germline V gene. Trimming at V came to 3 bases and at J to 4 bases, leaving 8 bases not matched to a gene. This CDR3 is built from 16 residues. The CDR3 DNA reads TGTGCCAGCTCACCTCCGGGACAGGGGTCAGGCTATGGCTACACCTTC. This gives the protein CASSPPGQGSGYGYTF.

The V gene is TRBV4-1, the J gene TRBJ1-2, with D possibly being TRBD1 (6 bases). The CDR3 loop spans 14 amino acids. V was clipped by 4 bases and J by 8 bases, with 17 bases between them. The germline gives CDR1 MGHRA, CDR2 YSYEKL. The CDR3 sequence is CASSLAGGGAGYTF. Here the CDR3 DNA reads TGCGCCAGCAGCCTGGCGGGGGGCGGAGCCGGCTACACCTTC.

V gene TRBV6-5 combines with J gene TRBJ2-2; 11 nucleotides line up with TRBD1. Germline V gene data show CDR1 as MNHEY and CDR2 as SVGAGI. The CDR3 totals 14 residues. Germline trimming cut 7 bases from V and 4 bases from J; bases unmatched to any gene: 2. CDR3 residues: CASTGTGGTGELFF. The CDR3 DNA is TGTGCCAGCACCGGGACAGGGGGCACCGGGGAGCTGTTTTTT.

J is TRBJ2-3 and V is TRBV7-2, with 13 bases that match TRBD2. V lost 4 bases and J lost 1; bases outside the gene matches: 2. CDR3 length equals 16 residues. Per germline, CDR1 SGHTA and CDR2 FQGNSA. Here the CDR3 DNA reads TGTGCCAGCAGCTACGGACTAGCGGGGGGCACAGATACGCAGTATTTT. Translating gives CASSYGLAGGTDTQYF.

The rearrangement uses TRBV11-3 and TRBJ2-6; a possible D gene is TRBD1 (5 bases). Germline lookup yields CDR1 SGHNT and CDR2 YENEEA. The CDR3 is 15 amino acids. Trimming cost V 4 bases and J 3 bases, with 10 bases left between them. CDR3 nucleotide sequence: TGTGCCAGCAGCTCAGGGTCTGGTGGGGCCAACGTCCTGACTTTC. Translating gives CASSSGSGGANVLTF. The variable domain in full, completed from reference TRBV11-3 and TRBJ2-6, reads EAGVVQSPRYKIIEKKQPVAFWCNPISGHNTLYWYLQNLGQGPELLIRYENEEAVDDSQLPKDRFSAERLKGVDSTLKIQPAELGDSAVYLCASSSGSGGANVLTFGAGSRLTVL.